This TCR beta chain was sequenced for a study of blood T cell repertoires in COVID-19. This CDR3 has 14 amino acids. V lost 7 bases and J lost 0, with 12 bases in between. Germline V gene sequence: CDR1 SEHNR, CDR2 FQNEAQ (reference sequence). Produced via immunoSEQ multiplex PCR; TCRdb's table is partial and in-frame only. The sample comprises about 59,000 clones, roughly 91% of which are singletons, and 8.6% rests with the top ten. The sequenced sample consisted of peripheral blood. The receptor was isolated from a human donor in a cohort sampled during active COVID-19. The chain links TRBV7-9 to TRBJ1-1; possibly TRBD1 for D (6 bases). The CDR3 spells CASTGQFMNTEAFF. CDR3 coding DNA: TGTGCCAGCACCGGACAGTTCATGAACACTGAAGCTTTCTTT.